This T cell receptor (beta chain) was sequenced for a study of OX40 agonist ivuxolimab in advanced cancers. On the study more broadly: As their treatment, patients were administered ivuxolimab, an agonistic anti-OX40 (CD134) antibody. General study results and limits: CD4+ and CD8+ blood T cells expanded clonally by week 6 at 0.1 to 3.0 mg/kg. Certain nonresponding patients likewise had low normalized T-cell clonal expansion. Averaging showed that CD8+ T cells had more expanded clones than CD4+ did.

Profiling relied on immunoSEQ multiplex PCR, and the TCRdb table lists in-frame clones only, not all of them. The data contain about 13,000 clones, about 73% of them seen just once; the ten biggest clones take up just under 40%. The length of the CDR3 is 16 residues. The germline CDR1 and CDR2 sequences are SGHRS and YFSETQ. As regards this clone: The antigen remains unidentified. One end of the junction does not line up with germline, which may come from a read error.

The chain uses TRBV5-1 and TRBJ2-1; 9 bases agree with TRBD2. Sequenced material: CD4+ or CD8+ T cells sorted from blood, taken in a trial of the OX40 agonist ivuxolimab. This receptor was taken from an adult with an advanced solid tumor such as melanoma, head and neck, liver or kidney cancer. CDR3 sequence: CASGLISGSDRNEQFF. CDR3 coding DNA: TGCGCCAGCGGCTTAATTAGCGGGAGCGATCGGAATGAGCAGTTCTTC.